These 29 T cell receptor beta chains were all obtained from the same sample, sequenced in a study of blood T cell repertoires in COVID-19. TCRdb keeps only in-frame clones here, not all; method: immunoSEQ multiplex PCR. The sample lists 130,000 or so clones, roughly 91% occurring once. The sequenced material came from peripheral blood. Receptors were obtained from a human donor in a cohort sampled during active COVID-19.

This chain connects TRBV7-9 to TRBJ2-1; TRBD2 agrees at 9 bases. J lost 2 bases, V lost 6 bases, and 5 bases had no gene match. The length of the CDR3 is 15 residues. Germline-derived CDR1 and CDR2 are SEHNR and FQNEAQ (reference sequence). The CDR3 bases are TGTGCCAGCAGTACAAGCGGGAGGACCTACAATGAGCAGTTCTTC. This sequence encodes CASSTSGRTYNEQFF.

This sequence joins TRBV19 and TRBJ1-2; perhaps TRBD1 as D (6 bases). This CDR3 region has 16 residues. Germline values: CDR1 LNHDA, CDR2 SQIVND (reference sequence). Trimming took off 3 bases at V and 2 bases at J, with 16 bases between the two ends. Here the CDR3 reads CASSMNVGAWNYGYTF. The CDR3, as DNA: TGTGCCAGTAGTATGAATGTGGGGGCTTGGAACTATGGCTACACCTTC.

The chain is built from TRBV6-1 and TRBJ2-3, with D perhaps TRBD2 (7 bases). Trimming stripped 0 bases from V and 11 bases from J, with 12 bases between. Germline CDR1 and CDR2: MNHNS and SASEGT. This CDR3 is built from 13 residues. The CDR3 region has the DNA TGTGCCAGCAGTGAAGCGGGGGCTAGCGGGCAGTATTTT. Translation gives CASSEAGASGQYF.

V is TRBV2 and J is TRBJ2-7, with D uncertain. Trimming left V 2 bases short and J 6 bases short, with 14 bases between. The germline V gene encodes CDR1 SNHLY and CDR2 FYNNEI. The CDR3 sequence is 14 residues long. Here the CDR3 reads CASSESSWSGEQYF. CDR3 sequence (DNA): TGTGCCAGCAGTGAAAGTTCGTGGTCGGGCGAGCAGTACTTC.

The chain has TRBV7-9 and TRBJ1-1; tentatively, D is TRBD1 (5 bases). CDR1 and CDR2 (germline): SEHNR, FQNEAQ (reference sequence). The CDR3 runs 15 residues. V lost 4 bases, J lost 4 bases, and 16 bases lay in between. CDR3 region: CASSSSATQGTEAFF. The CDR3, as DNA: TGTGCCAGCAGCTCCAGCGCGACTCAGGGCACTGAAGCTTTCTTT.

V gene TRBV7-6 combines with J gene TRBJ2-5, with 7 bases lining up with TRBD2. Germline V gene data show CDR1 as SGHVS and CDR2 as FNYEAQ. V lost 5 bases and J lost 5; bases outside the gene matches: 11. CDR3 length: 15 amino acids. Written as DNA, the CDR3 is TGTGCCAGCAGCCTCACCGGCGGGAGAGTTGAGACCCAGTACTTC. The encoded protein is CASSLTGGRVETQYF.

The rearrangement uses TRBV5-1 and TRBJ1-5; D may be TRBD1 (6 bases). The CDR3 loop spans 15 amino acids. CDR1 is SGHRS, CDR2 YFSETQ, per germline. V was pared by 2 bases and J by 2 bases, with 11 bases between. CDR3 bases: TGCGCCAGCAGCTTCGGGGGGGCCGGCAATCAGCCCCAGCATTTT. This codes for CASSFGGAGNQPQHF.

CDR3 amino acids: CASSEGLGDRAQWGGYTF. The CDR3 bases are TGTGCCAGCAGTGAAGGCCTCGGAGACAGGGCCCAGTGGGGTGGCTACACCTTC. The genes are TRBV6-1 and TRBJ1-2, with 7 bases that match TRBD1. The ends lost 1 base at V and 7 bases at J; junction bases unmatched: 18. Germline assignment: CDR1 MNHNS and CDR2 SASEGT. The CDR3 is 18 residues long.

This sequence joins TRBV27 and TRBJ2-1; 10 bases are a match to TRBD2. The CDR3 is made up of 16 amino acids. Looked up from germline, CDR1 is MNHEY and CDR2 is SMNVEV (reference sequence). After removal of 6 bases from V and 4 bases from J, the junction contained 9 bases not matched to a gene. The DNA of the CDR3 is TGTGCCAGCAGCGCGGTGGGTAGCGGGGGGTACAATGAGCAGTTCTTC. Amino acids: CASSAVGSGGYNEQFF.

The chain joins TRBV10-1 to TRBJ2-3, with 9 bases fitting TRBD1. After removal of 5 bases from V and 2 bases from J, the junction contained 5 bases not matched to a gene. CDR3 length: 15 amino acids. Germline assignment: CDR1 WNHNN and CDR2 SYGVQD (reference sequence). The CDR3 DNA reads as TGCGCCAGCAGTACTGGACAGGGGAACACAGATACGCAGTATTTT. Amino acids: CASSTGQGNTDTQYF.

This chain's CDR3 is CASSTGASYEQYF. The CDR3 bases are TGTGCCAGCTCTACAGGGGCCTCCTACGAGCAGTACTTC. The chain recombines TRBV11-2 with TRBJ2-7; 7 bases are shared with TRBD1. Germline loops: CDR1 SGHAT, CDR2 FQNNGV. With V trimmed by 8 bases and J by 0 bases, 4 bases remained unmatched. This CDR3 is built from 13 residues.

The J gene is TRBJ1-1, the V gene TRBV10-1, with TRBD1 matching over 7 bases. Looked up from germline, CDR1 is WNHNN and CDR2 is SYGVQD (reference sequence). V trimming: 4 bases; J trimming: 4 bases; junction bases outside the gene matches: 6. CDR3 size: 14 residues. DNA for the CDR3: TGCGCCAGCAGTGGTTCATCAGGGGGCACTGAAGCTTTCTTT. It specifies CASSGSSGGTEAFF.

In its sample, this clone was seen a few times. The chain couples TRBV6-6 to TRBJ1-6; no definite D call. Germline assignment: CDR1 MNHNY and CDR2 SVGAGI (reference sequence). With 5 bases removed from V and 7 bases from J, the gap between germline ends came to 15 bases. The CDR3 loop spans 15 amino acids. This CDR3 reads CASSPLGGYNSPLHF. In nucleotides, the CDR3 is TGTGCCAGCAGTCCCCTCGGAGGGTACAATTCACCCCTCCACTTT.

The rearrangement links TRBV4-1 to TRBJ2-2; maybe TRBD1 (7 bases). CDR3 length: 16 residues. CDR1 is MGHRA and CDR2 is YSYEKL in the germline V gene. V was pared by 4 bases and J by 6 bases, with 18 bases between. The DNA of the CDR3 is TGCGCCAGCAGCCTTCTCCAGGGGGGCCGGGCCGGGGAGCTGTTTTTT. Translated: CASSLLQGGRAGELFF.

Only one count was recorded for this clone. The chain is built from TRBV9 and TRBJ2-3; D is unclear. The CDR3 covers 14 residues. The germline gives CDR1 SGDLS, CDR2 YYNGEE. Trimming pared 4 bases from V and 4 bases from J, leaving 13 bases between. CDR3: CASSRVPLPDTQYF. CDR3 sequence (DNA): TGTGCCAGCAGCCGGGTCCCCCTCCCAGATACGCAGTATTTT.

The rearrangement uses TRBV21-1 and TRBJ2-1; TRBD2, as called in the table, went unchecked against the DNA. TRBV21-1 is termed a pseudogene. CDR3 size: 17 residues. The CDR3 reads CASSKETPPRTYNEQFF. CDR3 sequence (DNA): TGTGCCAGCAGCAAAGAGACTCCACCACGGACCTACAATGAGCAGTTCTTC.

The gene calls are TRBV7-8 and TRBJ2-1; 10 bases match TRBD2. There are 14 residues in the CDR3. V was clipped by 3 bases and J by 4 bases; unmatched bases: 0. Germline CDR1 and CDR2: SGHVS and FQNEAQ. CDR3 region: CASSFSGGYNEQFF. In DNA form, the CDR3 reads TGTGCCAGCAGCTTTAGCGGGGGGTACAATGAGCAGTTCTTC.

J is TRBJ2-1 and V is TRBV11-2; weak D call: TRBD2 (5 bases). With 5 bases removed from V and 2 bases from J, the gap between germline ends came to 16 bases. The germline CDR1 and CDR2 sequences are SGHAT and FQNNGV. CDR3 size: 16 residues. Here the CDR3 DNA reads TGTGCCAGCAGCGAGGGCTCGTCTAGACCCTACAATGAGCAGTTCTTC. Amino acid sequence: CASSEGSSRPYNEQFF.

V and J are TRBV18 and TRBJ1-5, with D possibly TRBD1 on 6 matching bases. V was trimmed by 4 bases and J by 4 bases, leaving 14 bases between them. Germline CDR1 is KGHSH and CDR2 is LQKENI. The length of the CDR3 is 15 residues. CDR3 sequence (DNA): TGTGCCAGCTCACTGGTTCGAGGACAGAATCAGCCCCAGCATTTT. Its protein product is CASSLVRGQNQPQHF.

The chain's CDR3 is CASSPGIEETQYF. DNA of the CDR3: TGCGCCAGCAGCCCGGGGATCGAAGAGACCCAGTACTTC. This chain connects TRBV5-1 to TRBJ2-5, with a weak D call TRBD2 (5 bases). This CDR3 has 13 amino acids. Per the germline V gene, CDR1 is SGHRS and CDR2 is YFSETQ. Trimming took 4 bases from V and 3 from J, leaving 10 bases between them.

V gene TRBV7-9 combines with J gene TRBJ2-1; D call uncertain. CDR3 size: 11 residues. From germline, CDR1 is SEHNR and CDR2 FQNEAQ (reference sequence). The ends were cut back, 3 bases at V and 5 bases at J, with 2 bases in the middle. The CDR3 DNA follows: TGTGCCAGCAGCTTCGACAATGAGCAGTTCTTC. It encodes CASSFDNEQFF.

In nucleotides, the CDR3 is TGTGCCAGCAGCGCGGGACTAGCGGGGAGTGGGGCCAACGTCCTGACTTTC. Protein product: CASSAGLAGSGANVLTF. The chain has TRBV9 and TRBJ2-6; 13 bases are a match to TRBD2. This CDR3 is 17 amino acids long. From germline, CDR1 is SGDLS and CDR2 YYNGEE. Unmatched junction bases numbered 3, after V lost 3 bases and J lost 3 bases.

This CDR3 reads CASSLSRWREDTGELFF. The CDR3 DNA reads as TGTGCCAGCAGCTTGTCTCGTTGGCGGGAGGACACCGGGGAGCTGTTTTTT. This chain connects TRBV5-6 to TRBJ2-2; 8 bases align to TRBD2. The V segment lost 1 base and the J segment 3 bases; nucleotides outside the gene matches: 8. The CDR3 sequence is 17 residues long. Germline lookup yields CDR1 SGHDT and CDR2 YYEEEE.

The chain uses TRBV6-5 and TRBJ2-3, with 8 nucleotides matching TRBD2. Germline CDR1 is MNHEY and CDR2 is SVGAGI. The ends lost 8 bases at V and 3 bases at J; junction bases unmatched: 10. This CDR3 comprises 15 residues. The CDR3 nucleotides read TGTGCCAGCCGTCTTAGCGGGGAAGTTACAGATACGCAGTATTTT. It translates to CASRLSGEVTDTQYF.

The chain has TRBV11-3 and TRBJ2-7; D is undetermined. V was shortened by 1 base and J by 6 bases, with 10 bases between the two germline ends. In germline, CDR1 is SGHNT, CDR2 YENEEA. CDR3 length equals 13 residues. For the CDR3, the DNA is TGTGCCAGCAGCTTAGCCCCATTTAGCGAGCAGTACTTC. Encoded protein: CASSLAPFSEQYF.

J is TRBJ2-3 and V is TRBV5-1, with D unclear. This CDR3 has 13 residues. V was shortened by 1 base and J by 6 bases, with 9 bases between the two germline ends. Germline V gene sequence: CDR1 SGHRS, CDR2 YFSETQ. The CDR3 region has the DNA TGCGCCAGCAGCTTGAGCCAAAAGGATACGCAGTATTTT. Amino acid sequence: CASSLSQKDTQYF.

The chain uses TRBV24-1 and TRBJ2-3, with TRBD2 matching over 10 bases. The J segment lost 3 bases and the V segment lost 4 bases, leaving 6 bases of the junction unmatched. This CDR3 has 16 residues. Germline V gene data show CDR1 as KGHDR and CDR2 as SFDVKD. CDR3 loop: CATSDSLAGETDTQYF. The CDR3 DNA sequence: TGTGCCACCAGTGACTCTCTAGCGGGAGAGACAGATACGCAGTATTTT.

The rearrangement uses TRBV4-1 and TRBJ2-7; the D gene is possibly TRBD2 (6 bases). Germline-derived CDR1 and CDR2 are MGHRA and YSYEKL. The CDR3 extends over 15 amino acids. Trimming took 0 bases from V and 5 from J, leaving 14 bases between them. The CDR3: CASSQEGLAVDEQYF. The DNA of the CDR3 is TGCGCCAGCAGCCAAGAGGGGTTAGCGGTAGACGAGCAGTACTTC.

The chain combines TRBV29-1 with TRBJ1-4; D may be TRBD1 (5 bases). Germline V CDR1 and CDR2: SQVTM, ANQGSEA. V lost 3 bases and J 7 bases, leaving 9 bases between the germline ends. This CDR3 comprises 12 residues. The CDR3 region has the DNA TGCAGCGTTGACGGGGGTGGTGAAAAACTGTTTTTT. Its protein is CSVDGGGEKLFF.